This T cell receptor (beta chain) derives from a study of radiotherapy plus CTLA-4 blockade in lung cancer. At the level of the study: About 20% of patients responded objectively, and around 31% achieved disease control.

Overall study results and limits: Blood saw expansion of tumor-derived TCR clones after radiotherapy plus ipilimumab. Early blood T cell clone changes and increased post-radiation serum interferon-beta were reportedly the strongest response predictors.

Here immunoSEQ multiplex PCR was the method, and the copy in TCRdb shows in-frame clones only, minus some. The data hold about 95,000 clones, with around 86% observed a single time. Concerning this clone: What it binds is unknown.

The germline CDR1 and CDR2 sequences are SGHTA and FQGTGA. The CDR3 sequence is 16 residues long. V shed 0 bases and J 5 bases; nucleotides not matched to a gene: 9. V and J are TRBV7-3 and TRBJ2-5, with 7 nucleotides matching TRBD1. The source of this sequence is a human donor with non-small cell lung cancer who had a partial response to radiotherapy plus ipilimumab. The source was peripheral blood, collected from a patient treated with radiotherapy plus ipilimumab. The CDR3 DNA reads TGTGCCAGCAGCTTAACGGGAAACAGGGGACGGGAGACCCAGTACTTC. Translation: CASSLTGNRGRETQYF.